A single sample is the source of the 20 T cell receptor beta chains below, sequenced in a study of OX40 agonist ivuxolimab in advanced cancers. The table came from immunoSEQ multiplex PCR; TCRdb's copy has only in-frame clones and leaves some out. The sample shows fewer than 90,000 clones, roughly 90% of them seen only once. The sequencing used CD4+ or CD8+ T cells sorted from blood, collected in a trial of the OX40 agonist ivuxolimab. Source of these receptors: an adult with an advanced solid tumor such as melanoma, head and neck, liver or kidney cancer.

V is TRBV5-1 and J is TRBJ2-5; weak D call: TRBD1 (6 bases). CDR3 length: 14 residues. Trimming shortened V by 4 bases and J by 4 bases, and 14 bases separated the two germline ends. Germline CDR1 reads SGHRS; CDR2 reads YFSETQ. The chain's CDR3 is CASSNGQSRETQYF. The CDR3 DNA follows: TGCGCCAGCAGCAACGGACAGTCCAGAGAGACCCAGTACTTC.

This clone was seen just once. This chain links TRBV19 with TRBJ2-6; D is unclear. The CDR3 length is 16 residues. Germline V gene data show CDR1 as LNHDA and CDR2 as SQIVND (reference sequence). The V end lost 7 bases, the J end lost 5 bases, and 18 bases lay between the germline ends. For the CDR3, the DNA is TGTGCCAGTACCACGCCCCGGGCCCAGAGGGCCAACGTCCTGACTTTC. As protein: CASTTPRAQRANVLTF.

The chain joins TRBV18 to TRBJ1-2, with TRBD1 matching 9 bases. J gave up 7 bases and V 1 base, and 7 bases lay outside the gene matches. CDR1 and CDR2 (germline): KGHSH, LQKENI. The CDR3 consists of 15 residues. The CDR3: CASSPRTGDLGGYTF. The CDR3 DNA reads TGTGCCAGCTCACCACGGACAGGGGATTTGGGTGGCTACACCTTC. The full variable domain, its missing parts supplied by reference TRBV18 and TRBJ1-2, is NAGVMQNPRHLVRRRGQEARLRCSPMKGHSHVYWYRQLPEEGLKFMVYLQKENIIDESGMPKERFSAEFPKEGPSILRIQQVVRGDSAAYFCASSPRTGDLGGYTFGSGTRLTVV.

This chain joins TRBV6-6 and TRBJ2-3; D may be TRBD1 (6 bases). This CDR3 spans 15 amino acids. The germline V gene has CDR1 MNHNY and CDR2 SVGAGI (reference sequence). The ends were cut back, 0 bases at V and 1 base at J, with 8 bases in the middle. The CDR3 region has the DNA TGTGCCAGCAGTTACTCTGCAGGGGGCACAGATACGCAGTATTTT. The encoded protein is CASSYSAGGTDTQYF.

V gene TRBV7-9 combines with J gene TRBJ1-2; the D is unclear. Germline CDR1 is SEHNR and CDR2 is FQNEAQ (reference sequence). Trimming pared 4 bases from V and 1 base from J, leaving 7 bases between. There are 13 residues in the CDR3. This chain's CDR3 is CASSSRDNYGYTF. The CDR3 coding sequence is TGTGCCAGCAGCTCCCGCGATAACTATGGCTACACCTTC.

The V gene is TRBV28, the J gene TRBJ2-7, with D possibly being TRBD1 (5 bases). From germline, CDR1 is MDHEN and CDR2 SYDVKM. CDR3 size: 14 residues. The V end lost 6 bases, the J end lost 0 bases, and 12 bases lay between the germline ends. The CDR3 DNA reads TGTGCCAGCAGCTCCAGGGCGGTCTCCTACGAGCAGTACTTC. This codes for CASSSRAVSYEQYF. Based on the CDR3 plus reference TRBV28 and TRBJ2-7, the full variable domain is DVKVTQSSRYLVKRTGEKVFLECVQDMDHENMFWYRQDPGLGLRLIYFSYDVKMKEKGDIPEGYSVSREKKERFSLILESASTNQTSMYLCASSSRAVSYEQYFGPGTRLTVT.

V gene TRBV11-3 combines with J gene TRBJ2-7; a weak D match, TRBD2 (5 bases). Between the trimmed V and J ends, which lost 4 bases and 7 bases, there was a span of 8 bases. Germline V CDR1 and CDR2: SGHNT, YENEEA. The CDR3 has 11 amino acids. The CDR3 nucleotides are TGTGCCAGCAGCTCTACGGGGGAGCAGTACTTC. This codes for CASSSTGEQYF.

CDR3 amino acids: CASSLGTRNYGYTF. The DNA of the CDR3 is TGTGCCAGCAGTTTAGGGACGCGTAACTATGGCTACACCTTC. This chain connects TRBV28 to TRBJ1-2; D is perhaps TRBD1 (5 bases). The CDR3 consists of 14 residues. Germline V gene sequence: CDR1 MDHEN, CDR2 SYDVKM. V lost 2 bases, J lost 1 base, and 8 bases lay in between.

The chain links TRBV28 to TRBJ2-7, with TRBD2 matching over 13 bases. Germline trimming cut 1 base from V and 6 bases from J; bases unmatched to any gene: 12. The CDR3 has 18 residues. CDR1 is MDHEN, CDR2 SYDVKM, per germline. The CDR3 DNA reads TGTGCCAGCAGTTTATCCTCACTAGCGGGAGGGCCCCAAATCGAGCAGTACTTC. Translated, it gives CASSLSSLAGGPQIEQYF.

The rearrangement joins TRBV7-2 to TRBJ2-5; D unresolved. Between the trimmed V and J ends, which lost 4 bases and 2 bases, there was a span of 8 bases. Per germline, CDR1 SGHTA and CDR2 FQGNSA. This CDR3 is 13 amino acids long. This CDR3 is CASSSGPQETQYF. The CDR3 DNA reads TGTGCCAGCAGCTCCGGACCACAAGAGACCCAGTACTTC.

V is TRBV14 and J is TRBJ2-7; weak D call: TRBD2 (5 bases). V gave up 1 base and J gave up 7 bases, with 11 bases separating them. The CDR3 length is 13 residues. Germline V gives CDR1 SGHDN, CDR2 FVKESK. The CDR3 DNA follows: TGTGCCAGCAGCCAAGGAGCGGTGGGGGAGCAGTACTTC. Its translation is CASSQGAVGEQYF.

The chain joins TRBV21-1 to TRBJ2-4; the table's D gene call, TRBD2, was not cross checked with the DNA. TRBV21-1 is termed a pseudogene. The CDR3 length is 18 residues. The CDR3 DNA sequence: TGTGCCAGCTTCGCTTTAGTTCGGGCGTCGAGCGGCAAAAACATTCAGTACTTC. This translates into CASFALVRASSGKNIQYF.

This clone appeared a few times. The V and J genes are TRBV7-9 and TRBJ2-7; D is possibly TRBD1 or TRBD2 (5 bases each). The germline V gene has CDR1 SEHNR and CDR2 FQNEAQ (reference sequence). With 8 bases removed from V and 3 bases from J, the gap between germline ends came to 8 bases. The CDR3 consists of 11 residues. DNA for the CDR3: TGTGCCAGCGGGACGAACTACGAGCAGTACTTC. Its translation: CASGTNYEQYF.

This clone turned up a few times. V is TRBV19 and J is TRBJ1-5, with TRBD1 matching over 7 bases. From germline, CDR1 is LNHDA and CDR2 SQIVND (reference sequence). The CDR3 loop spans 14 amino acids. The V segment lost 5 bases and the J segment 6 bases; nucleotides outside the gene matches: 7. The CDR3 nucleotides are TGTGCCAGTAGTTCCAGACAGGGATTTCAGCCCCAGCATTTT. The encoded protein is CASSSRQGFQPQHF.

The V and J genes are TRBV2 and TRBJ2-5; D is uncertain. The J call is in doubt because the DNA end fits TRBJ2-7 better. The CDR3 consists of 13 residues. CDR1 SNHLY and CDR2 FYNNEI come from the germline V gene. This CDR3 reads CASRADLAYEQYF. The DNA of the CDR3 is TGTGCCAGCAGAGCCGACCTTGCCTACGAGCAGTACTTC.

The CDR3 loop is CASTRDTYTGELFF. The CDR3 DNA sequence: TGCGCCAGCACTCGGGACACTTACACCGGGGAGCTGTTTTTT. The rearrangement joins TRBV5-1 to TRBJ2-2, with a tentative D call TRBD1 (6 bases). Looked up from germline, CDR1 is SGHRS and CDR2 is YFSETQ. The CDR3 has 14 amino acids. Trimming removed 6 bases at V and 3 bases at J, with 12 bases between.

This clone was detected only a few times. V is TRBV6-1 and J is TRBJ1-5, with a weak D call TRBD1 (6 bases). The CDR3 consists of 14 residues. Germline CDR1 reads MNHNS; CDR2 reads SASEGT. Trimming took 5 bases from V and 6 from J, leaving 14 bases between them. The CDR3 region has the DNA TGTGCCAGCAGTAGCACAGGGATCGGTCAGCCCCAGCATTTT. Its protein is CASSSTGIGQPQHF.

This chain uses TRBV28 with TRBJ1-2; TRBD1 aligns across 7 bases. V gave up 2 bases and J gave up 2 bases; unmatched junction bases: 5. The length of the CDR3 is 15 residues. Germline-derived CDR1 and CDR2 are MDHEN and SYDVKM. For the CDR3, the DNA is TGTGCCAGCAGTTTAACGCCGACAGGGAACTATGGCTACACCTTC. This codes for CASSLTPTGNYGYTF.

CDR3 sequence reads: CASSLRQIKSGYTF. In DNA form, the CDR3 reads TGTGCCAGCAGCTTACGACAGATTAAATCTGGCTACACCTTC. V is TRBV7-2 and J is TRBJ1-2; weak D call: TRBD1 (5 bases). There are 14 residues in the CDR3. The ends were cut back, 2 bases at V and 7 bases at J, with 14 bases in the middle. CDR1 and CDR2 from the germline V gene are SGHTA and FQGNSA.

The CDR3 nucleotides read TGTGCCAGCAGGGTGACAGTGAGCTCCTACGAGCAGTACTTC. As protein: CASRVTVSSYEQYF. The chain links TRBV5-4 to TRBJ2-7; D possibly corresponds to TRBD1 (5 bases). V was clipped by 5 bases and J by 0 bases, with 12 bases between them. The germline V gene encodes CDR1 SGHNT and CDR2 YYREEE (reference sequence). The CDR3 consists of 14 residues.